This T cell receptor beta chain was identified during a study of shared clonotypes between healthy human individuals. Repertoires were generated with immunoSEQ multiplex PCR, while TCRdb's copy carries only in-frame clones and drops some. The table includes around 2,000,000 clones, roughly 94% detected once. As defined, naive CD8 cells were CD45RO-negative and positively selected for CCR7, with terminally differentiated effector memory CD45RA+ cells excluded. The CDR3 consists of 14 residues. From germline, CDR1 is SGHRS and CDR2 YFSETQ. V was clipped by 0 bases and J by 10 bases, with 14 bases between them.

The V call is TRBV5-1, the J call TRBJ2-1, with D perhaps TRBD2 (5 bases). The material sequenced was naive CD8+ T cells sorted from blood. This clonotype was obtained from a man aged 18 to 30 in good health. CDR3 residues: CASSLAELVAEQFF. In DNA form, the CDR3 reads TGCGCCAGCAGCTTGGCCGAACTAGTTGCCGAGCAGTTCTTC.